By sample share, the clone carrying this TCR beta chain is medium-sized. No antigen is known for it. V lost 0 bases and J lost 5, with 7 bases in between. Germline V lookup: CDR1 MNHEY, CDR2 SVGAGI. The CDR3 spans 14 residues. This sample was taken from a study of T cell responses to AZD1222 COVID-19 vaccine. Produced via immunoSEQ multiplex PCR; TCRdb's table is partial and in-frame only. The table includes about 75,000 clones, about 91% detected once. The study, taken as a whole, reports: Donors were mostly white British, more females; clonal diversity possibly underestimated.

The chain recombines TRBV6-5 with TRBJ2-2; no clear D. The specimen comprised peripheral blood, sampled 28 days after the second dose of the MenACWY control vaccine. The receptor comes from an adult who received the MenACWY meningococcal vaccine as a control. The CDR3 sequence: CASSYSMVTGELFF. DNA of the CDR3: TGTGCCAGCAGTTACTCGATGGTAACCGGGGAGCTGTTTTTT.